These 9 T cell receptor beta chains originate from one sample sequenced in a study of T cells expressing NK-cell markers (dated by TCRdb to about 2020). Preparation of the library involved 5' RACE. Sequencer: Illumina HiSeq 2000. TCRdb reprocessed the reads and lists each CDR3 protein sequence as a single entry, with no DNA. This sample's table contains a few hundred thousand distinct CDR3 sequences. Roughly 5.5% of the sample is in the top ten clones. The specimen sequenced was blood T cells: a sorted CD56 or NKG2C T cell subset, CD4+ or CD8+ T cells, or bulk PBMC T cells (not recorded which). The receptors were gathered from a man between 18 and 69 years old in good health.

V gene TRBV7-2 combines with J gene TRBJ1-2; TCRdb names TRBD1, which stays unverified in the absence of DNA. Germline CDR1 is SGHTA and CDR2 is FQGNSA. The CDR3 contains 15 residues. The CDR3: CASSQRQGLKYGYTF.

This rearrangement joins TRBV7-9 to TRBJ1-1. The CDR3 loop spans 12 amino acids. Germline-derived CDR1 and CDR2 are SEHNR and FQNEAQ (reference sequence). The CDR3 sequence: CASRIMNTEAFF.

The chain employs TRBV27 and TRBJ1-2; TCRdb names TRBD1, which stays unverified in the absence of DNA. CDR3 size: 14 residues. The V gene's germline CDR1 is MNHEY and CDR2 SMNVEV (reference sequence). CDR3 protein: CASTTTWGGGGYTF.

The chain is built from TRBV5-1 and TRBJ2-6; TCRdb gives TRBD1 as the D gene, but with no DNA this cannot be confirmed. Germline CDR1 and CDR2: SGHRS and YFSETQ. This CDR3 contains 17 residues. This chain's CDR3 is CASSLDTGPSGANVLTF.

The chain links TRBV12-3 or TRBV12-4 to TRBJ2-3. The CDR3 totals 15 residues. The CDR3 sequence is CASSYSLGGTDTQYF.

This chain uses TRBV3-1 with TRBJ2-2. This CDR3 spans 14 amino acids. In germline, CDR1 is LGHDT, CDR2 YNNKEL (reference sequence). CDR3: CASTQGLDTGELFF. Looking up the rest from reference TRBV3-1 and TRBJ2-2 gives the full variable domain: DTAVSQTPKYLVTQMGNDKSIKCEQNLGHDTMYWYKQDSKKFLKIMFSYNNKELIINETVPNRFSPKSPDKAHLNLHINSLELGDSAVYFCASTQGLDTGELFFGEGSRLTVL.

The J gene is TRBJ1-2, the V gene TRBV20-1. This CDR3 has 11 residues. The germline CDR1 and CDR2 sequences are DFQATT and SNEGSKA (reference sequence). The CDR3 protein is CSASRVLGYTF.

This sequence joins TRBV7-2 and TRBJ2-5; TCRdb's assignment of TRBD2 cannot be checked, as there is no DNA. From germline, CDR1 is SGHTA and CDR2 FQGNSA. The CDR3 runs to 16 residues. CDR3 loop: CASSSAQRGGRETQYF.

V and J are TRBV5-6 and TRBJ2-2. This CDR3 is built from 15 residues. Germline V gene sequence: CDR1 SGHDT, CDR2 YYEEEE. The CDR3 loop reads CASSLDNRNTGELFF.